This paragraph reports one T cell receptor (beta chain). This sample is drawn from a study of blood T cell repertoires in COVID-19. In the study overall: The study drew acute and convalescent COVID-19 samples from the United States, Italy and Spain. Sample material is recorded as cDNA or gDNA derived from T cells, B-cell-depleted T cells, or PBMCs.

Authors' methods: The assay estimated nucleated cells by amplifying reference gene primers. Sequencing was performed with immunoSEQ multiplex PCR; in TCRdb, only in-frame clones are kept and a portion is missing. That table gives V, J and clone size, and the DNA gave D and trimming. The sample yields about 140,000 clones, roughly 80% seen once. Trimming took off 5 bases at V and 16 bases at J, with 12 bases between the two ends. There are 11 residues in the CDR3. Germline-derived CDR1 and CDR2 are SNHLY and FYNNEI. The receptor was derived from a man aged 40-50 years with acute COVID-19. The V and J genes are TRBV2 and TRBJ1-6; D is uncertain. The sequenced material came from PBMCs or T cells enriched from blood (not recorded which). CDR3 bases: TGTGCCAGCAGTCTCCGCGCGGGACTCCACTTT. This codes for CASSLRAGLHF.